The entry that follows covers one TCR beta chain sequence. The sample originates from a study of T cell responses to AZD1222 COVID-19 vaccine. The V end was cut by 3 bases, the J end by 5 bases, with 7 bases between. The CDR3 is made up of 12 amino acids. The germline gives CDR1 SGHTA, CDR2 FQGTGA. Here immunoSEQ multiplex PCR was the method, and the copy in TCRdb shows in-frame clones only, minus some. The sample records about 110,000 clones, roughly 90% being singletons. The sequence came from an adult in good health. The chain couples TRBV7-3 to TRBJ1-1; D gene unclear. This specimen consisted of peripheral blood, obtained on day 0 of AZD1222 vaccination. As DNA, the CDR3 is TGTGCCAGCAGCTTTCCGGGGACTGAAGCTTTCTTT. The encoded protein is CASSFPGTEAFF.